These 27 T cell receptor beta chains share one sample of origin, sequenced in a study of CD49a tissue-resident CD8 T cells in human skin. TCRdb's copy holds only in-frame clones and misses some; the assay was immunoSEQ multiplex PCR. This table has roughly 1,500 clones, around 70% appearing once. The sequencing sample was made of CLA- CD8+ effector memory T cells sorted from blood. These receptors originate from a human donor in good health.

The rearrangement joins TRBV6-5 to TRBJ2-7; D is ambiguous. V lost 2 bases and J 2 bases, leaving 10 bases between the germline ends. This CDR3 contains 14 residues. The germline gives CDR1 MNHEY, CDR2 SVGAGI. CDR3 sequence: CASSYGQVPYEQYF. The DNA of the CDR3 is TGTGCCAGCAGTTACGGTCAGGTTCCCTACGAGCAGTACTTC.

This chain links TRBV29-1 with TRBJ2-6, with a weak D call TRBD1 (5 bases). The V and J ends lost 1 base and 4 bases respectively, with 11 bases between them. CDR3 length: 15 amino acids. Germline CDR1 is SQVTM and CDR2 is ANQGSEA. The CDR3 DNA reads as TGCAGCGTTGAAGTCGAAGGGGTCGGGGCCAACGTCCTGACTTTC. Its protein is CSVEVEGVGANVLTF.

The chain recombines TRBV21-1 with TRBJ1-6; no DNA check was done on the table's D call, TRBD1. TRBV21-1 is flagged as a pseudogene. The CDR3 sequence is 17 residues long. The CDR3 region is CASSKWDRVNGNSPLHF. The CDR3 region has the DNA TGTGCCAGCAGCAAATGGGACAGGGTAAATGGAAATTCACCCCTCCACTTT.

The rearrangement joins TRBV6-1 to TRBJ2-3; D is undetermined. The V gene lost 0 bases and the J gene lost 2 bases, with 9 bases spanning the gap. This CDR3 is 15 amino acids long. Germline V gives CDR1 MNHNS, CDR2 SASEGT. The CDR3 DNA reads TGTGCCAGCAGTGAAGCTAGTTTCCACACAGATACGCAGTATTTT. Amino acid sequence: CASSEASFHTDTQYF.

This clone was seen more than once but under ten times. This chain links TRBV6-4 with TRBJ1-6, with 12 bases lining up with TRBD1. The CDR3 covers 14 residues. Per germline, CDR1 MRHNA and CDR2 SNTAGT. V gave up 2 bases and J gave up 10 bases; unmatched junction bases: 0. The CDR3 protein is CASSDGTGGSPLHF. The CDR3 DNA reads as TGTGCCAGCAGTGACGGGACAGGGGGCTCACCCCTCCACTTT.

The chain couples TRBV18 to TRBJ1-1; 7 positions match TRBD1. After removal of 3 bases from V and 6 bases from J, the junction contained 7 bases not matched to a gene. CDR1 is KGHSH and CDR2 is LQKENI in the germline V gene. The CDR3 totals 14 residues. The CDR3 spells CASSPPDRPPEAFF. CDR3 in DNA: TGTGCCAGCTCACCTCCGGACAGGCCCCCTGAAGCTTTCTTT.

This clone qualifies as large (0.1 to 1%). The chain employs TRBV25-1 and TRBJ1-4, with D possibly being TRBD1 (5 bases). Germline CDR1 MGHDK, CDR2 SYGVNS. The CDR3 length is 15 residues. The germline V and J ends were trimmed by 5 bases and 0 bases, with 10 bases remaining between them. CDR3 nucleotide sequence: TGTGCCAGCAGTTATGGGGCGGCAACTAATGAAAAACTGTTTTTT. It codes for CASSYGAATNEKLFF. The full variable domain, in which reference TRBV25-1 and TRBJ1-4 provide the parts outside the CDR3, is EADIYQTPRYLVIGTGKKITLECSQTMGHDKMYWYQQDPGMELHLIHYSYGVNSTEKGDLSSESTVSRIRTEHFPLTLESARPSHTSQYLCASSYGAATNEKLFFGSGTQLSVL.

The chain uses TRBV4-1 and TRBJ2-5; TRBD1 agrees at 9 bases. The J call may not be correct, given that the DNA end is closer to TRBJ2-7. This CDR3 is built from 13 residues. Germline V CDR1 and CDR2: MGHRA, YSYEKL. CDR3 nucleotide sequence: TGCGCCAGCAGCCAGGGACAGGGAGCCGAGCAGTACTTC. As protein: CASSQGQGAEQYF.

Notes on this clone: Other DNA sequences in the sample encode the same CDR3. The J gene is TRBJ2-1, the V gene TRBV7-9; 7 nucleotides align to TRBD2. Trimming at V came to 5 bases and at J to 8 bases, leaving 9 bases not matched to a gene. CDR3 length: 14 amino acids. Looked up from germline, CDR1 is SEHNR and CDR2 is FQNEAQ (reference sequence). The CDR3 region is CASSPLGAGDEQFF. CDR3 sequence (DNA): TGTGCCAGCAGCCCCTTGGGCGCGGGGGATGAGCAGTTCTTC.

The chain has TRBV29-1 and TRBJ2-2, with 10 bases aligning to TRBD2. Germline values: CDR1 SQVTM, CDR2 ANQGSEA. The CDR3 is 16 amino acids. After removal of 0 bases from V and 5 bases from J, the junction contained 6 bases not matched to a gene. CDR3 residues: CSVEDKRGGGTGELFF. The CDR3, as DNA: TGCAGCGTTGAAGATAAGCGGGGGGGCGGGACCGGGGAGCTGTTTTTT.

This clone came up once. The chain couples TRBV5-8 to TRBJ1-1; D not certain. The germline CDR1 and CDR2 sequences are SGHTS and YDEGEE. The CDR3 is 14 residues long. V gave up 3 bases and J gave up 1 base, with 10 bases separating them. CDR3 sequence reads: CASSSVFPNTEAFF. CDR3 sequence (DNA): TGTGCCAGCAGCTCCGTGTTCCCGAACACTGAAGCTTTCTTT.

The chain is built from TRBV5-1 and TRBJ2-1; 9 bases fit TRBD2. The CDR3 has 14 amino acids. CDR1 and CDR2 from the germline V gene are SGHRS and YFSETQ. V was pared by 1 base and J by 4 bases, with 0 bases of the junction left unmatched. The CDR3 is CASSLSGGYNEQFF. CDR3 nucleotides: TGCGCCAGCAGCTTGAGCGGGGGGTACAATGAGCAGTTCTTC. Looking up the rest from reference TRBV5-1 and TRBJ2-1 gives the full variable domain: KAGVTQTPRYLIKTRGQQVTLSCSPISGHRSVSWYQQTPGQGLQFLFEYFSETQRNKGNFPGRFSGRQFSNSRSEMNVSTLELGDSALYLCASSLSGGYNEQFFGPGTRLTVL.

CDR3 sequence (DNA): TGCAGCGTTGAAGATCCAACTAGCGGGGAACTTTACGAGCAGTACTTC. Translated, it gives CSVEDPTSGELYEQYF. This chain connects TRBV29-1 to TRBJ2-7; 10 positions agree with TRBD2. The CDR3 contains 16 residues. Germline lookup yields CDR1 SQVTM and CDR2 ANQGSEA. V was pared by 0 bases and J by 4 bases, with 9 bases of the junction left unmatched.

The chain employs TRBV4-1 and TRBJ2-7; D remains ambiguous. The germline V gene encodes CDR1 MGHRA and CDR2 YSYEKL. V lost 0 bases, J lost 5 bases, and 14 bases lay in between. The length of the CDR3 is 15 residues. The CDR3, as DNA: TGCGCCAGCAGCCAAGATCCGCACCCCGGTGACGAGCAGTACTTC. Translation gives CASSQDPHPGDEQYF.

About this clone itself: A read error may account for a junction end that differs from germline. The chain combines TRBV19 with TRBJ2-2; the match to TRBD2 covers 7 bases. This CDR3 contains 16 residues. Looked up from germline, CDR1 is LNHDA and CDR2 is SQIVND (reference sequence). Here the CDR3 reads CASSIEEGGGTEELFF. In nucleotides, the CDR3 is TGTGCCAGTAGTATAGAGGAGGGCGGGGGTACCGAGGAGCTGTTTTTT.

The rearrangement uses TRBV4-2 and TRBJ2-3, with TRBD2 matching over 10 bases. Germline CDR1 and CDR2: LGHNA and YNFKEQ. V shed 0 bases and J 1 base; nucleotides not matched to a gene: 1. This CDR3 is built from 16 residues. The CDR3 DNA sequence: TGTGCCAGCAGCCAAGATCTAGCGGGAGGCACAGATACGCAGTATTTT. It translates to CASSQDLAGGTDTQYF.

The CDR3: CSVEGTGLDNNEQFF. The CDR3 nucleotides read TGCAGCGTTGAGGGGACGGGACTTGATAACAATGAGCAGTTCTTC. This sequence joins TRBV29-1 and TRBJ2-1, with TRBD2 as a possible D gene (6 bases). CDR1 and CDR2 from the germline V gene are SQVTM and ANQGSEA. This CDR3 spans 15 amino acids. V lost 3 bases and J 5 bases, leaving 17 bases between the germline ends.

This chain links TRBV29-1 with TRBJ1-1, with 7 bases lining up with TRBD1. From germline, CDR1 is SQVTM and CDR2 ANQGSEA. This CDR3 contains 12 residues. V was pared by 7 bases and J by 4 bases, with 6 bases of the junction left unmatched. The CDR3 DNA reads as TGCAGCGCGACAGGGTCCGGCACTGAAGCTTTCTTT. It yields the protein CSATGSGTEAFF.

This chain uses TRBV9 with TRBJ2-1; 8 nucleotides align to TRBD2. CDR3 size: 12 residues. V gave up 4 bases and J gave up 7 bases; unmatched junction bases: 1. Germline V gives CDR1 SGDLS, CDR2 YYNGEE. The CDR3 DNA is TGTGCCAGCAGCTTAGCGGGGAATGAGCAGTTCTTC. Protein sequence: CASSLAGNEQFF.

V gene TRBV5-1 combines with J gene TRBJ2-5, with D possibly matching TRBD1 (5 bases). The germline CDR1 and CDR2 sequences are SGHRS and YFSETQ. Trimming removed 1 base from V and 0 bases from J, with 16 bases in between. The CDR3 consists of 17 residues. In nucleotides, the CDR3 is TGCGCCAGCAGCTTGTCATATGGCAGGGCCTACCAAGAGACCCAGTACTTC. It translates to CASSLSYGRAYQETQYF.

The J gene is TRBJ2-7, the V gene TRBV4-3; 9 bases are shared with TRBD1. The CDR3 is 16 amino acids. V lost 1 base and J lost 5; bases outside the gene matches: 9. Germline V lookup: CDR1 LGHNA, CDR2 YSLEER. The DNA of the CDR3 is TGCGCCAGCAGCCAAGTACTAGGGACAGGGTCCCACGAGCAGTACTTC. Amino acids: CASSQVLGTGSHEQYF.

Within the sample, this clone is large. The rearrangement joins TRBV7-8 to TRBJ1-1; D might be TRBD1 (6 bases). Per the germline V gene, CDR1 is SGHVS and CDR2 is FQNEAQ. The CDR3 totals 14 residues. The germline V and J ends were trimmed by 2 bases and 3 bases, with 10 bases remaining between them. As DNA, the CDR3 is TGTGCCAGCAGCTTATCGGACAGCCACACTGAAGCTTTCTTT. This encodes CASSLSDSHTEAFF. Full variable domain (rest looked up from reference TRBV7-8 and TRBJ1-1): GAGVSQSPRYKVAKRGQDVALRCDPISGHVSLFWYQQALGQGPEFLTYFQNEAQLDKSGLPSDRFFAERPEGSVSTLKIQRTQQEDSAVYLCASSLSDSHTEAFFGQGTRLTVV.

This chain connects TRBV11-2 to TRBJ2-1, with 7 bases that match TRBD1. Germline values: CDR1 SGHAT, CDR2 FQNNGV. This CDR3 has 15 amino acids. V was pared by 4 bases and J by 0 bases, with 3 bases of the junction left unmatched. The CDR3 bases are TGTGCCAGCAGCTCACGGGACAGCTCCTACAATGAGCAGTTCTTC. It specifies CASSSRDSSYNEQFF. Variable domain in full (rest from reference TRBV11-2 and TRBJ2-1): EAGVAQSPRYKIIEKRQSVAFWCNPISGHATLYWYQQILGQGPKLLIQFQNNGVVDDSQLPKDRFSAERLKGVDSTLKIQPAKLEDSAVYLCASSSRDSSYNEQFFGPGTRLTVL.

CDR3 loop: CASSLGRLEWRYGYTF. The CDR3 DNA reads TGTGCCAGCAGCTTAGGGCGGTTAGAGTGGAGGTATGGCTACACCTTC. The J gene is TRBJ1-2, the V gene TRBV7-8; D is unclear. The CDR3 extends over 16 amino acids. In germline, CDR1 is SGHVS, CDR2 FQNEAQ. The V and J ends lost 1 base and 5 bases respectively, with 17 bases between them.

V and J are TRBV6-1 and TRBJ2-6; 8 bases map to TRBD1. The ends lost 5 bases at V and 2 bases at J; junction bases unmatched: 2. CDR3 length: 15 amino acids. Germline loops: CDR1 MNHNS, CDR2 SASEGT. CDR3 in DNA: TGTGCCAGCAGTCAACAGGGGGCTGGGGCCAACGTCCTGACTTTC. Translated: CASSQQGAGANVLTF.

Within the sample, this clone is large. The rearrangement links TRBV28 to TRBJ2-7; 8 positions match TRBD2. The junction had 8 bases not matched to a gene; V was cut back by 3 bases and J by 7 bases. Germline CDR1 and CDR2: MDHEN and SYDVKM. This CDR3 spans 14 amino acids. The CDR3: CASSFGLAGAEQYF. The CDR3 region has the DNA TGTGCCAGCAGTTTCGGGCTAGCGGGTGCAGAGCAGTACTTC.

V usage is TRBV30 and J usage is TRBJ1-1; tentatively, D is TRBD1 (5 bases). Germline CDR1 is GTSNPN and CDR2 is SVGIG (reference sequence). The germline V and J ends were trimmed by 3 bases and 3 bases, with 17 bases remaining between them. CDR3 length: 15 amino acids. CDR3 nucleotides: TGTGCCTGGAGGGATCCACAAGGGGCGTACACTGAAGCTTTCTTT. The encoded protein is CAWRDPQGAYTEAFF.